A selection of T cell receptor beta chains follows, all from one sample in a study of cytomegalovirus exposure and HLA in healthy donors. Clones were read by immunoSEQ multiplex PCR, and TCRdb kept only the in-frame ones, dropping some. Of about 90,000 clones in the sample, 84% were seen once. Sequences were obtained from PBMCs. The receptors were sampled from a woman between 18 and 30 years old in good health and CMV-seropositive. CDR3s include the opening cysteine and the closing phenylalanine or tryptophan. A D gene is named only where the DNA matches it firmly. Where a row states a size, it is once, few, many or the class of an expanded clone; other rows omit it.

d_gene	v_gene	abundance	j_gene	CDR3nt	CDR3aa
TRBD2	TRBV28	-	TRBJ2-3	TGTGCCAGCAGTTTTATGGCGGGGGGCGCAGATACGCAGTATTTT	CASSFMAGGADTQYF
-	TRBV5-1	-	TRBJ2-5	TGCGCCAGCAGCCCATACCAAGAGACCCAGTACTTC	CASSPYQETQYF
TRBD2	TRBV30	-	TRBJ2-1	TGTGCCTGGAGTGCCACTAGCGGGGGGGCAATGGATGAGCAGTTCTTC	CAWSATSGGAMDEQFF
-	TRBV25-1	once	TRBJ2-7	TGTGCCAGCAGTCCGAATGGCATGGCCCCCTACGAGCAGTACTTC	CASSPNGMAPYEQYF
-	TRBV28	-	TRBJ1-5	TGTGCCAGCAGTTCAGTGACAGTGTCCCAGCCCCAGCATTTT	CASSSVTVSQPQHF
TRBD1	TRBV28	-	TRBJ2-7	TGTGCCAGCAGATCCGGACAGGGGGTCACCTACGAGCAGTACTTC	CASRSGQGVTYEQYF
TRBD1	TRBV2	few	TRBJ2-7	TGTGCCAGCAGCCCGGACAGGGGGCAGTACGAGCAGTACTTC	CASSPDRGQYEQYF
-	TRBV7-6	-	TRBJ2-5	TGTGCCAGCAGCATCGGGACTGGCGGTTTTTCTGAGACCCAGTACTTC	CASSIGTGGFSETQYF
-	TRBV18	-	TRBJ1-2	TGTGCCAGCTCACCGGGAGGGGGTAACTATGGCTACACCTTC	CASSPGGGNYGYTF
-	TRBV28	-	TRBJ1-4	TGTGCCAGCAGGTCACCCCTAGACAGGTCGTTTTTT	CASRSPLDRSFF
TRBD2	TRBV27	once	TRBJ2-7	TGTGCCAGCAGGTGGGGAGCGGGGGGGGTCTACGAGCAGTACTTC	CASRWGAGGVYEQYF
TRBD1	TRBV4-1	-	TRBJ1-1	TGCGCCAGCAGCTCCCCCGGTCGGACAGGGGATCGGGCTTTCTTT	CASSSPGRTGDRAFF
TRBD1	TRBV5-1	-	TRBJ2-5	TGCGCCAGCAGCTTGGGGGACAGGGGGCGAGAGACCCAGTACTTC	CASSLGDRGRETQYF
TRBD1	TRBV10-3	-	TRBJ1-4	TGTGCCATCAGTAGGACAGGTGAAAAACTGTTTTTT	CAISRTGEKLFF
TRBD1	TRBV10-2	-	TRBJ1-1	TGCGCCAGCAGCCTTGACAGGGGCCTAATGAACACTGAAGCTTTCTTT	CASSLDRGLMNTEAFF
-	TRBV29-1	-	TRBJ1-5	TGCAGCGTTGCGTCGGAGCTCGGCAATCAGCCCCAGCATTTT	CSVASELGNQPQHF
-	TRBV15	-	TRBJ1-1	TGTGCCACCAGCGACGCTCGGGGTCGCACTGAAGCTTTCTTT	CATSDARGRTEAFF
-	TRBV10-1	-	TRBJ1-1	TGCGCCAGCAGTGGGCCGAACACTGAAGCTTTCTTT	CASSGPNTEAFF
-	TRBV30	-	TRBJ2-1	TGTGCCTGGGCTATCTCCTACAATGAGCAGTTCTTC	CAWAISYNEQFF
-	TRBV7-2	-	TRBJ2-1	TGTGCCAGCAGCTTCCTGGGGGGAAGCTCCTACAATGAGCAGTTCTTC	CASSFLGGSSYNEQFF
TRBD1	TRBV7-9	once	TRBJ2-7	TGTGCCAGCAGCTTGTCCCGGGACAGGGGGTTGAACTCCTACGAGCAGTACTTC	CASSLSRDRGLNSYEQYF
-	TRBV6-5	-	TRBJ1-1	TGTGCCAGCAGTTACGGCGGGGGGGCGACGGCTGAAGCTTTCTTT	CASSYGGGATAEAFF
TRBD1	TRBV9	few	TRBJ1-1	TGTGCCAGCAGCGTCGTCCGGGGACAGGGAAACACTGAAGCTTTCTTT	CASSVVRGQGNTEAFF
-	TRBV4-1	-	TRBJ1-3	TGCGCCAGCAGCCAAGATGAGGTGTCTGGAAACACCATATATTTT	CASSQDEVSGNTIYF
TRBD1	TRBV5-4	-	TRBJ1-4	TGTGCCAGCAGCCCTCAGGGGGGCGAAAAACTGTTTTTT	CASSPQGGEKLFF
TRBD1	TRBV5-6	-	TRBJ2-1	TGTGCCAGCAGCGTCGGCAGGGACAGGGTCTACAATGAGCAGTTCTTC	CASSVGRDRVYNEQFF
TRBD1	TRBV5-1	-	TRBJ1-5	TGCGCCAGGAGGAAAGGGACAGCCTGCCCTTATAGCAATCAGCCCCAGCATTTT	CARRKGTACPYSNQPQHF
-	TRBV20-1	-	TRBJ1-1	TGCAGTGCTAGACAGGCTGAAGCTTTCTTT	CSARQAEAFF
TRBD1	TRBV10-3	-	TRBJ1-1	TGTGCCATCAGGGACAGGGAGGGCACTGAAGCTTTCTTT	CAIRDREGTEAFF
TRBD1	TRBV19	-	TRBJ2-2	TGTGCCGGTAGGACAGGGAACACCGGGGAGCTGTTTTTT	CAGRTGNTGELFF
TRBD1	TRBV4-3	-	TRBJ2-4	TGCGCCAGCAGCCAACTGGACAGGGGGCACATTCAGTACTTC	CASSQLDRGHIQYF
-	TRBV9	-	TRBJ1-3	TGTGCCAGCAGCGTACGTCCCTCTGGAAACACCATATATTTT	CASSVRPSGNTIYF
TRBD2	TRBV7-3	-	TRBJ2-3	TGTGCCAGCAGCTTACTAGCGGGGAGAGATACGCAGTATTTT	CASSLLAGRDTQYF
TRBD2	TRBV6-1	few	TRBJ2-1	TGTGCCAGCAGTGGGTCCGGGACTAGCGATGAGCAGTTCTTC	CASSGSGTSDEQFF
TRBD1	TRBV5-1	-	TRBJ2-7	TGCGCCAGCAGCTATACAGGGGACGACGAGCAGTACTTC	CASSYTGDDEQYF
TRBD1	TRBV5-1	few	TRBJ2-7	TGCGCCAGCAGCTTGGAGCCAGGGGGTTACGAGCAGTACTTC	CASSLEPGGYEQYF
TRBD1	TRBV5-1	-	TRBJ2-7	TGCGCCAGCAGCCTTGGCTGGACAGGGGGCTCCTACGAGCAGTACTTC	CASSLGWTGGSYEQYF
TRBD2	TRBV9	-	TRBJ2-3	TGTGCCAGCAGCGTCAGCGGGGAGATCACAGATACGCAGTATTTT	CASSVSGEITDTQYF
-	TRBV7-2	-	TRBJ2-4	TGTGCCAGCAGCATTGCGCGGACAGTAAACATTCAGTACTTC	CASSIARTVNIQYF